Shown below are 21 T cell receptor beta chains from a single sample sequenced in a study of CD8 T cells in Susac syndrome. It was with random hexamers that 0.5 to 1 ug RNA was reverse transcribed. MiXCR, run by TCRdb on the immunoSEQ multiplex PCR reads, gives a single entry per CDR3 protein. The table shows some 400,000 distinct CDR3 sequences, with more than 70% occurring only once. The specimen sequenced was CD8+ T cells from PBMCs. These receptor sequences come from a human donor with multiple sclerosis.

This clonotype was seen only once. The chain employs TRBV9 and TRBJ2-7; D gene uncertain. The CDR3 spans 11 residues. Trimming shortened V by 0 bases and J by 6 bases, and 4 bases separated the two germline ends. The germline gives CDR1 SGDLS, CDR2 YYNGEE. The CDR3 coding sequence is TGTGCCAGCAGCGTAGAGGGCGAGCAGTACTTC. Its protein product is CASSVEGEQYF.

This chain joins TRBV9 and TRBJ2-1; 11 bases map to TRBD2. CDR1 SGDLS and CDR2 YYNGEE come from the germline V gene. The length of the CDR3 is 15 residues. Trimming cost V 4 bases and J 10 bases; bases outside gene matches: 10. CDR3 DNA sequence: TGTGCCAGCAGCAGGACTAGCGGGTACACCGGGGAGCAGTTCTTC. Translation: CASSRTSGYTGEQFF.

The CDR3 DNA reads TGCACCAGCAGCCATGATGTAGCGGGGGGGTGCACAGATACGCAGTATTTT. As protein: CTSSHDVAGGCTDTQYF. The V and J genes are TRBV1 and TRBJ2-3; the DNA was not compared with TRBD2, the D call given in the table. TRBV1 is shown as a pseudogene. The length of the CDR3 is 17 residues.

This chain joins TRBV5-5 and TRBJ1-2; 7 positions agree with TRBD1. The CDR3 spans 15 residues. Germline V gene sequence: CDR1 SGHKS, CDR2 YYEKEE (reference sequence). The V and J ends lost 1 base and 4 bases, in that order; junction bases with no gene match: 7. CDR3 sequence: CASSLTSGTAYGYTF. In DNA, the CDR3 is TGTGCCAGCAGCTTGACCTCTGGGACAGCCTATGGCTACACCTTC.

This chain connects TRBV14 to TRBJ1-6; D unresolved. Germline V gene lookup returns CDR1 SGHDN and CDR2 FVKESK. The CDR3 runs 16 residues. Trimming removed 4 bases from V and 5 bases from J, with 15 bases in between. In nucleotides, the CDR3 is TGTGCCAGCAGCCCACTGGTTGAGGGTAATAATTCACCCCTCCACTTT. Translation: CASSPLVEGNNSPLHF.

The CDR3 DNA reads as TGTGCCTGGAGCGCCGGACAGGGCTCTGGAAACACCATATATTTT. This gives the protein CAWSAGQGSGNTIYF. This chain uses TRBV30 with TRBJ1-3, with TRBD1 matching over 8 bases. Trimming removed 3 bases from V and 0 bases from J; junction bases left unmatched: 4. Germline CDR1 reads GTSNPN; CDR2 reads SVGIG (reference sequence). This CDR3 is 15 amino acids long.

The CDR3 loop reads CSALAGGPGEQFF. The CDR3 DNA is TGCAGCGCACTAGCGGGAGGGCCCGGTGAGCAGTTCTTC. The chain employs TRBV29-1 and TRBJ2-1; 13 bases fit TRBD2. This CDR3 has 13 amino acids. Per the germline V gene, CDR1 is SQVTM and CDR2 is ANQGSEA. After removal of 7 bases from V and 9 bases from J, the junction contained 6 bases not matched to a gene.

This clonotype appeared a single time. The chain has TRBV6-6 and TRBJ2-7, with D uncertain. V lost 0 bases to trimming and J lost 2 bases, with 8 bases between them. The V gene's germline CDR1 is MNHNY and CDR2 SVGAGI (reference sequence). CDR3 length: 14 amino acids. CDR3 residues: CASSYSSGPYEQYF. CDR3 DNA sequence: TGTGCCAGCAGTTACTCGAGTGGACCCTACGAGCAGTACTTC.

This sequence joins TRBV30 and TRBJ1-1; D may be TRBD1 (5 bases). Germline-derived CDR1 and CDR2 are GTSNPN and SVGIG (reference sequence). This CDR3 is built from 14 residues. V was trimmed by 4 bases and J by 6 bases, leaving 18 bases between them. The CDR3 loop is CAWNTGTGDPEAFF. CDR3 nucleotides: TGTGCCTGGAACACCGGGACGGGGGATCCTGAAGCTTTCTTT.

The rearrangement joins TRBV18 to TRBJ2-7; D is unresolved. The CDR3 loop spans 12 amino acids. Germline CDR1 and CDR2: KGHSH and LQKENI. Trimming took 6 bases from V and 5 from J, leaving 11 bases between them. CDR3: CASSPNNHEQYF. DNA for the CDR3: TGTGCCAGCTCGCCAAACAATCACGAGCAGTACTTC.

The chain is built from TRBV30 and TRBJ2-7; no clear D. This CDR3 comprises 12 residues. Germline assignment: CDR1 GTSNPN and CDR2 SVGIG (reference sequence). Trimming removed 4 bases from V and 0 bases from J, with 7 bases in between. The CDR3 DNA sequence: TGTGCCTGGAATGTCGGCTCCTACGAGCAGTACTTC. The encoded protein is CAWNVGSYEQYF. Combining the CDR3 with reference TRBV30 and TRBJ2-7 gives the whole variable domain SQTIHQWPATLVQPVGSPLSLECTVEGTSNPNLYWYRQAAGRGLQLLFYSVGIGQISSEVPQNLSASRPQDRQFILSSKKLLLSDSGFYLCAWNVGSYEQYFGPGTRLTVT.

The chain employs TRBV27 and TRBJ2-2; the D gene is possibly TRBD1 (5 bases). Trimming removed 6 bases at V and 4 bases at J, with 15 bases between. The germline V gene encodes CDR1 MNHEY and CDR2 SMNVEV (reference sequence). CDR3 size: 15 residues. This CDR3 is CASSPRQLPTGELFF. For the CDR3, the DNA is TGTGCCAGCAGCCCTAGACAGCTACCCACCGGGGAGCTGTTTTTT.

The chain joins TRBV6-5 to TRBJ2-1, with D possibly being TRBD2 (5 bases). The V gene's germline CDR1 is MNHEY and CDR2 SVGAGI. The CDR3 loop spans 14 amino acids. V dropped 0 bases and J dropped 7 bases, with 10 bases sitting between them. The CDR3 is CASSYSGNGNEQFF. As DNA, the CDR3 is TGTGCCAGCAGTTACTCCGGGAATGGGAATGAGCAGTTCTTC.

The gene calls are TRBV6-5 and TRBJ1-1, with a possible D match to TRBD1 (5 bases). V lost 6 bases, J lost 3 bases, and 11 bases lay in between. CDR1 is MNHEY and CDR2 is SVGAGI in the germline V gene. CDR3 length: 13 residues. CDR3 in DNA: TGTGCCAGCAGATGGAAACAGGACACTGAAGCTTTCTTT. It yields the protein CASRWKQDTEAFF.

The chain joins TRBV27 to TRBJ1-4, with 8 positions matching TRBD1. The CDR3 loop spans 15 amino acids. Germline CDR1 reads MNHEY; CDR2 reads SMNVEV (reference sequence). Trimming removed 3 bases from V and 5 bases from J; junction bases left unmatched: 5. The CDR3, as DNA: TGTGCCAGCAGTTTTGACCAGGGGGCCAATGAAAAACTGTTTTTT. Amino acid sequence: CASSFDQGANEKLFF.

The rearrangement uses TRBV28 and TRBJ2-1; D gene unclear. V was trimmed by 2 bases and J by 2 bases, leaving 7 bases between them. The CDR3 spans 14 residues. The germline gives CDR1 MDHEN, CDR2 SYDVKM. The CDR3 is CASSLEDPYNEQFF. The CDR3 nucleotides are TGTGCCAGCAGTTTAGAAGATCCCTACAATGAGCAGTTCTTC.

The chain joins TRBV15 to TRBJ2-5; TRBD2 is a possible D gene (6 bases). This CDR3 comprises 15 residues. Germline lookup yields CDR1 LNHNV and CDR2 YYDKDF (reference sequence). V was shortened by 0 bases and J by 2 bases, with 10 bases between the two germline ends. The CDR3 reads CATSRDRGIQETQYF. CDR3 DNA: TGTGCCACCAGCAGAGATCGGGGGATTCAAGAGACCCAGTACTTC.

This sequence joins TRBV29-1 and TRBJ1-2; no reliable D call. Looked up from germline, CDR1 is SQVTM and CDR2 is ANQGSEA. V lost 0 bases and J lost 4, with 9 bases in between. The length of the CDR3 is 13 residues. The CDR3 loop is CSVEDGQSYGYTF. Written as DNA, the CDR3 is TGCAGCGTTGAAGATGGGCAGTCCTATGGCTACACCTTC.

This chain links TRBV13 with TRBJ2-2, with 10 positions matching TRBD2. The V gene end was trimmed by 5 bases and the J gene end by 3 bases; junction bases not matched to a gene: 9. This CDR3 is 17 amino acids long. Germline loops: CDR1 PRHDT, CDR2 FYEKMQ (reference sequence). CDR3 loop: CASSTPLAGADTGELFF. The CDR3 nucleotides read TGTGCCAGCAGCACGCCCCTAGCGGGGGCCGACACCGGGGAGCTGTTTTTT.

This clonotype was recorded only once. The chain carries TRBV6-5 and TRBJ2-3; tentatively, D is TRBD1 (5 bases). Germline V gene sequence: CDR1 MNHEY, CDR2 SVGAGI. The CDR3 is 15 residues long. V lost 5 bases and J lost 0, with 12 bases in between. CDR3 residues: CASSPWAGSTDTQYF. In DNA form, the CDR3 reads TGTGCCAGCAGTCCGTGGGCAGGGAGCACAGATACGCAGTATTTT.

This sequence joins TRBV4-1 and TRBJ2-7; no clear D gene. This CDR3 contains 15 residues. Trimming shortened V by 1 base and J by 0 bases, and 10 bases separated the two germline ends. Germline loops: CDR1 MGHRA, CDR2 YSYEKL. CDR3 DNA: TGCGCCAGCAGCCAAGGTCCAGGAGTCTCCTACGAGCAGTACTTC. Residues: CASSQGPGVSYEQYF.